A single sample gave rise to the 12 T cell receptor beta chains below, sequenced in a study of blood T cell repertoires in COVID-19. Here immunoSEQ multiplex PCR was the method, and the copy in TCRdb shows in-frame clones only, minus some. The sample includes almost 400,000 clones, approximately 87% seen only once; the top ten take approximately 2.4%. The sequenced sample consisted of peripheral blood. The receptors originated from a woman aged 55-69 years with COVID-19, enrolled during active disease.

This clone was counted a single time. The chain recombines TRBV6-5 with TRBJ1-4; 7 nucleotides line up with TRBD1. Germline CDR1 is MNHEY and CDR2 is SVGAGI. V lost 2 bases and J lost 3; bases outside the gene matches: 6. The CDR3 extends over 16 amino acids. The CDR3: CASSYTQGTANEKLFF. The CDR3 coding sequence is TGTGCCAGCAGTTACACCCAGGGGACAGCTAATGAAAAACTGTTTTTT.

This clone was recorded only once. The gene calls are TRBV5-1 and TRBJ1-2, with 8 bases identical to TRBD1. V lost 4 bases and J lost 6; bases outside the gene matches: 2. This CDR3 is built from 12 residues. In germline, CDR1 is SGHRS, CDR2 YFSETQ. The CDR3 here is CASSGQGNGYTF. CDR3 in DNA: TGCGCCAGCAGCGGACAGGGTAATGGCTACACCTTC.

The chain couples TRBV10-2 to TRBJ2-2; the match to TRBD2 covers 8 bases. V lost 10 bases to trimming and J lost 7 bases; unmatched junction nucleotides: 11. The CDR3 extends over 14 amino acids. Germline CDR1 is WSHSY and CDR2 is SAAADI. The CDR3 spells CATPRGGAIGELFF. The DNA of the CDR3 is TGCGCCACCCCTCGGGGGGGGGCGATCGGGGAGCTGTTTTTT.

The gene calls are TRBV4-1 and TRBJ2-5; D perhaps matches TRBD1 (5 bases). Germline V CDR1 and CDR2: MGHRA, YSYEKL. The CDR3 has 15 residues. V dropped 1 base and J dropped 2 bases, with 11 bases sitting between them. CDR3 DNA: TGCGCCAGCAGCCAAGTCTTGGCAGGGCAAGAGACCCAGTACTTC. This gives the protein CASSQVLAGQETQYF.

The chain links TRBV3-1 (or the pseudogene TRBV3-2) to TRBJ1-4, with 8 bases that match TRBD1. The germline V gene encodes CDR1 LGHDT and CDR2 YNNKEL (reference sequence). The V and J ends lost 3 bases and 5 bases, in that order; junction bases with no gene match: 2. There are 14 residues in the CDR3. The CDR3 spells CASSQRTGNEKLFF. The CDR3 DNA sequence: TGTGCCAGCAGCCAGCGGACAGGGAATGAAAAACTGTTTTTT.

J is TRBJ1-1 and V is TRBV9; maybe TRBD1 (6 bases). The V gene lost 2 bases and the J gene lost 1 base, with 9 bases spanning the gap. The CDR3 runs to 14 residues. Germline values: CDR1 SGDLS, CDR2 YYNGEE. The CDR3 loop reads CASSVGQPNTEAFF. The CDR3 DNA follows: TGTGCCAGCAGCGTTGGACAGCCGAACACTGAAGCTTTCTTT.

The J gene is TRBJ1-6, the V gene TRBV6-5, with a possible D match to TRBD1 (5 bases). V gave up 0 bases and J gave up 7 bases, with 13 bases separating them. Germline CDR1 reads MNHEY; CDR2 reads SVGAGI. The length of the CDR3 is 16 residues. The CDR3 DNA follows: TGTGCCAGCAGTTACTCGAAGGTTCAGGGCAATTCACCCCTCCACTTT. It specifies CASSYSKVQGNSPLHF.

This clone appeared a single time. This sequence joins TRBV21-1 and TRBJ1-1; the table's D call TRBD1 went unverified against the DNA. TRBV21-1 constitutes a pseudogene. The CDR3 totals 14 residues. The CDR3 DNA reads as TGTGCCAGCACTCGGGACAGGAGGAACACTGAAGCTTTCTTT. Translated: CASTRDRRNTEAFF.

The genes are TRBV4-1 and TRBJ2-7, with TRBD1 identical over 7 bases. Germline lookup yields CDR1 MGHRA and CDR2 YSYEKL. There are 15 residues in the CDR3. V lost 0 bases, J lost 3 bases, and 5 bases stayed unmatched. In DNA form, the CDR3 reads TGCGCCAGCAGCCAAGAAGGGACAGCAGTCTACGAGCAGTACTTC. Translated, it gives CASSQEGTAVYEQYF.

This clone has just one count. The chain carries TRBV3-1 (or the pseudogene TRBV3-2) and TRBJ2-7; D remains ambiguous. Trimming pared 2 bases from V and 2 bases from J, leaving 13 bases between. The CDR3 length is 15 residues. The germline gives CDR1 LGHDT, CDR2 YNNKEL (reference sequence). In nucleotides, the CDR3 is TGTGCCAGCAGCCAAAGCAAGAACCTAACCTACGAGCAGTACTTC. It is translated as CASSQSKNLTYEQYF.

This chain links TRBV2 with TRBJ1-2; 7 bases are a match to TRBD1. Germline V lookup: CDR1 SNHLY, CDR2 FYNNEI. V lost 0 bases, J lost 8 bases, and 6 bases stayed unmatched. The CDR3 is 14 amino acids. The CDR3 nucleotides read TGTGCCAGCAGTGAAGCGGGGACAGACACGGGCTACACCTTC. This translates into CASSEAGTDTGYTF.

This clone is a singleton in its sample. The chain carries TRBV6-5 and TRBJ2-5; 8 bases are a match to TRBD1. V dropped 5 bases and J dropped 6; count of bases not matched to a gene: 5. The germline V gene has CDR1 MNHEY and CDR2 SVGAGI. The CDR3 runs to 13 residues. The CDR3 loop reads CASSPGGSKTQYF. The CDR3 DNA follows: TGTGCCAGCAGTCCAGGGGGCTCAAAGACCCAGTACTTC.